This T cell receptor (beta chain) was recorded in a study of cytomegalovirus exposure and HLA in healthy donors. Notes on the study in general: There were a few CMV-associated chains whose specificity for CMV antigens was confirmed in vitro. Later analysis showed TCR association rates varying by HLA locus, highest for DRB1 and lowest for HLA-C. According to the study, 150 to 200 TCR beta chains were cytomegalovirus-associated.

PCR used 60 Vbeta primers and 13 Jbeta primers. Generated by immunoSEQ multiplex PCR, the TCRdb table keeps only in-frame clones and is missing some. The table has about 160,000 clones, just under 80% seen once. As to this clone: The antigen is unknown.

This receptor was identified in a woman aged 45-65 years in good health and CMV-seropositive. Sequencing was done on a sample of PBMCs.

As DNA, the CDR3 is TGCGCCAGCAGCGCCGGGACACGGCCTAGTGGCTACACCTTC. It codes for CASSAGTRPSGYTF. V and J are TRBV5-1 and TRBJ1-2; tentative D call: TRBD1 (6 bases). The V gene's germline CDR1 is SGHRS and CDR2 YFSETQ. V was clipped by 4 bases and J by 7 bases, with 17 bases between them. This CDR3 comprises 14 residues.